This entry is about one TCR beta chain. This CDR3 region has 17 residues. Trimming took off 8 bases at V and 1 base at J, with 23 bases between the two ends. The germline V gene has CDR1 MDHEN and CDR2 SYDVKM. Unique molecular identifiers featured in how the TCRbeta library was prepared. MiXCR, applied by TCRdb to the PCR reads, yields one record per CDR3 protein. The table records some 300,000 distinct CDR3 sequences, under 13% of them present only once. This sample is drawn from a study of T-cell reconstitution after alpha-beta-depleted transplantation in children. This specimen was PBMCs from the stem cell graft donor, taken from the stem cell graft. The receptor was isolated from a human donor who donated a stem cell graft to a child with acute lymphoblastic leukemia. The chain combines TRBV28 with TRBJ2-5; maybe TRBD2 (5 bases). The CDR3 DNA reads as TGTGCCAGCGGCACTGGTAGGAGGACCGTACCCCAAGAGACCCAGTACTTC. Protein: CASGTGRRTVPQETQYF.